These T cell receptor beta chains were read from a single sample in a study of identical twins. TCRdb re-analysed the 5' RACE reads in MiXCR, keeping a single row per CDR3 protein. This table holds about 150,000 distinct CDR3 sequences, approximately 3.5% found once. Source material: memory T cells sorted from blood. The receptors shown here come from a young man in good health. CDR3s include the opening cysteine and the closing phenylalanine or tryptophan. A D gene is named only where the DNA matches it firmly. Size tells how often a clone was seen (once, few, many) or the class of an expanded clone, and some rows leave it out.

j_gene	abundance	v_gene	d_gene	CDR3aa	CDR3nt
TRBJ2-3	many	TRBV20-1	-	CSARAGGEADTQYF	TGCAGTGCCCGGGCCGGGGGTGAGGCAGATACGCAGTATTTT
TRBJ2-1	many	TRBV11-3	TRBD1	CASSQTGTGQFF	TGTGCCAGCAGCCAAACCGGGACAGGGCAGTTCTTC
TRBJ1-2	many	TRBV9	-	CASSPDTTGQVYGYTF	TGTGCCAGCAGCCCCGACACCACGGGCCAGGTCTATGGCTACACCTTC
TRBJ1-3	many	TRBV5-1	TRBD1	CASSLGTGAAGNTIYF	TGCGCCAGCAGCCTCGGAACAGGGGCGGCTGGAAACACCATATATTTT
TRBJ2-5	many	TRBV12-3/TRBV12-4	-	CASSLALGNKETQYF	TGTGCCAGCAGTTTAGCGCTTGGGAATAAAGAGACCCAGTACTTC
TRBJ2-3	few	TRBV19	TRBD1	CASSIRSGVKGATDTQYF	TGTGCCAGTAGTATTAGGAGCGGAGTTAAGGGGGCCACAGATACGCAGTATTTT
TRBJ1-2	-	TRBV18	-	CASFEQGRYGYTF	TGTGCCAGCTTTGAACAGGGCCGGTATGGCTACACCTTC
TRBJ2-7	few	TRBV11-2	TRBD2	CASSSGGEGIYF	TGTGCCAGCAGCTCCGGGGGGGAGGGTATCTACTTC
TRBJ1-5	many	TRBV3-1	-	CASSQIPQGGQPQHF	TGTGCCAGCAGCCAAATTCCACAGGGAGGCCAGCCCCAGCATTTT
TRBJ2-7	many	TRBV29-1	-	CSVGYGTGIEQYF	TGCAGCGTTGGGTATGGTACAGGGATCGAGCAGTACTTC
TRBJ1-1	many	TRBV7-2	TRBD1	CASSLDRDTEAFF	TGTGCCAGCAGCTTGGACAGGGACACTGAAGCTTTCTTT
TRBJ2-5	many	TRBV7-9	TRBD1	CASSPRRQGRETQYF	TGTGCCAGCAGCCCGCGCCGACAGGGTAGGGAGACCCAGTACTTC
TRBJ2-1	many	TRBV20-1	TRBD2	CSARETSDKRFF	TGCAGTGCTAGAGAGACTAGCGATAAGCGTTTCTTC
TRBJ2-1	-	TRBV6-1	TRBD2	CASISGRFSSYNEQFF	TGTGCCAGTATAAGCGGGAGGTTTAGCTCCTACAATGAGCAGTTCTTC
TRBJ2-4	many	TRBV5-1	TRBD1	CASSSSGGRDIQYF	TGCGCCAGCAGCTCGTCAGGGGGTCGCGACATTCAGTACTTC
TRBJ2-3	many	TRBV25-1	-	CASSLAAGSADTQYF	TGTGCCAGCAGCCTGGCCGCGGGAAGCGCAGATACGCAGTATTTT
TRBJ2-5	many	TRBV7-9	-	CASSLVSGSETQYF	TGTGCCAGCAGCTTAGTCTCAGGGTCGGAGACCCAGTACTTC
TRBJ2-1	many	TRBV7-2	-	CASSPQAGLSHNEQFF	TGTGCCAGCAGCCCCCAGGCGGGGCTCTCCCACAATGAGCAGTTCTTC
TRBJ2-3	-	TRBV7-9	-	CASSLSGRMGTDTQYF	TGTGCCAGCAGCCTATCGGGACGCATGGGGACAGATACGCAGTATTTT
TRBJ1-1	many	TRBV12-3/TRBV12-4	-	CASSFRVSHGMNTEAFF	TGTGCCAGCAGTTTCAGGGTCTCACATGGCATGAACACTGAAGCTTTCTTT
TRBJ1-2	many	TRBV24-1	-	CATSESGTTNYGYTF	TGTGCCACCAGTGAATCCGGGACAACTAACTATGGCTACACCTTC
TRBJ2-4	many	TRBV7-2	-	CASSLGGSKNIQYF	TGTGCCAGCAGCTTAGGGGGCTCCAAAAACATTCAGTACTTC
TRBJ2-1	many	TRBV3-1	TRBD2	CASSQESRLAGDEQFF	TGTGCCAGCAGCCAAGAATCCCGGCTAGCGGGAGATGAGCAGTTCTTC
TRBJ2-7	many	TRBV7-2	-	CASSRHRDWNYEQYF	TGTGCCAGCAGCCGCCACCGGGACTGGAACTACGAGCAGTACTTC
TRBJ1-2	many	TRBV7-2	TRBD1	CASSPVRDSGGYTF	TGTGCCAGCAGCCCGGTCCGGGACAGTGGCGGCTACACCTTC
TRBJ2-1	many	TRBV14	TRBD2	CASSHLTSGAYNEQFF	TGTGCCAGCAGCCACTTGACTAGCGGGGCTTACAATGAGCAGTTCTTC
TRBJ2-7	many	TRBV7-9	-	CASSAVAKQYF	TGTGCCAGCAGCGCTGTCGCGAAGCAGTACTTC
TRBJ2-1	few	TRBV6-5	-	CASSPRAGEQFF	TGTGCCAGCAGCCCCAGGGCGGGTGAGCAGTTCTTC
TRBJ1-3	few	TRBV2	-	CASSDGLSSGNTIYF	TGTGCCAGCAGTGACGGTTTGAGCTCTGGAAACACCATATATTTT
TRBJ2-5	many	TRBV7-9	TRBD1	CASSHGTVETQYF	TGTGCCAGCAGCCATGGGACAGTGGAGACCCAGTACTTC
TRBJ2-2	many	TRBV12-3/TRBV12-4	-	CASSHGARAGGTGELFF	TGTGCCAGCAGCCACGGGGCTCGGGCGGGTGGCACCGGGGAGCTGTTTTTT
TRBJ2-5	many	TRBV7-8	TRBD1	CASSVATGQGEETQYF	TGTGCCAGCAGCGTAGCCACCGGACAGGGAGAAGAGACCCAGTACTTC
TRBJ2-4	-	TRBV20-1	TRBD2	CSASEGLAGMGKNIQYF	TGCAGTGCTAGTGAGGGACTAGCGGGAATGGGCAAAAACATTCAGTACTTC
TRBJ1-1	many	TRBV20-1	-	CSAPRDTEAFF	TGCAGTGCTCCTAGGGACACTGAAGCTTTCTTT
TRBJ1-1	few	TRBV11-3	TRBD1	CASSRDRGTTEAFF	TGTGCCAGCAGCCGGGACAGGGGTACCACTGAAGCTTTCTTT
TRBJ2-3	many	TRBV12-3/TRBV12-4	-	CASSLAPGPDTQYF	TGTGCCAGCAGTTTAGCCCCGGGGCCAGATACGCAGTATTTT
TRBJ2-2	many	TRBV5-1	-	CASSLVLTNGGELFF	TGCGCCAGCAGCTTGGTGCTTACCAACGGCGGGGAGCTGTTTTTT
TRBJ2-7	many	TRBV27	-	CASSLGGTSNEQYF	TGTGCCAGCAGTTTAGGGGGGACCTCCAACGAGCAGTACTTC
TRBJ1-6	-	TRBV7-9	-	CASSFGKVDSPLHF	TGTGCCAGCAGCTTCGGGAAGGTGGATTCACCCCTCCACTTT
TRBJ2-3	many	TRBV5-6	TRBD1	CASRTGYGRADTQYF	TGTGCCAGCAGGACAGGGTACGGCCGCGCAGATACGCAGTATTTT
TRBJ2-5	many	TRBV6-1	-	CASSLAVQETQYF	TGTGCCAGCAGTCTAGCAGTCCAAGAGACCCAGTACTTC
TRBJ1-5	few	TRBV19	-	CASSSKGRSSNQPQHF	TGTGCCAGTAGTTCAAAGGGGAGGAGTAGCAATCAGCCCCAGCATTTT